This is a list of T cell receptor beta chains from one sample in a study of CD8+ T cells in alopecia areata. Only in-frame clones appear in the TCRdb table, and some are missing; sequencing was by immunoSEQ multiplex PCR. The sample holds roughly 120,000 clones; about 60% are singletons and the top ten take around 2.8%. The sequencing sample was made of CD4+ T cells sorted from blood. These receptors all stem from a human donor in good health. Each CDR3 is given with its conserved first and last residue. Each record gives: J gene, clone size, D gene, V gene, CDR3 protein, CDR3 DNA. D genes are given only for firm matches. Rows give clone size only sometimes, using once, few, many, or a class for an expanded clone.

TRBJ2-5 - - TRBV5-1 CASSQGHAQETQYF TGCGCCAGCAGCCAGGGACACGCGCAAGAGACCCAGTACTTC
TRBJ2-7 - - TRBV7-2 CASSSGAAGTYEQYF TGTGCCAGCAGCTCAGGCGCAGCAGGTACCTACGAGCAGTACTTC
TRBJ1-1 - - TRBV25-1 CASSESGALNTEAFF TGTGCCAGCAGTGAATCCGGAGCTTTGAACACTGAAGCTTTCTTT
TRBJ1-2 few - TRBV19 CASTTVGAPGYGYTF TGTGCCAGTACCACCGTGGGGGCGCCCGGCTATGGCTACACCTTC
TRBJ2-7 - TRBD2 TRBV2 CASRLAAGTYEQYF TGTGCCAGCAGGTTAGCAGCGGGGACCTACGAGCAGTACTTC
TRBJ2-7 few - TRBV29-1 CSANFPGSAYEQYF TGCAGCGCCAACTTCCCCGGCAGCGCCTACGAGCAGTACTTC
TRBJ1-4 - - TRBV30 CAWSLTANEKLFF TGTGCCTGGAGTTTGACAGCTAATGAAAAACTGTTTTTT
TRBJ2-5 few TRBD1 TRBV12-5 CASGLGDSHQETQYF TGTGCTAGTGGTTTGGGGGACAGTCATCAAGAGACCCAGTACTTC
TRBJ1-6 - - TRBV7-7 CASSSEPNSPLHF TGTGCCAGCAGCTCCGAACCGAATTCACCCCTCCACTTT
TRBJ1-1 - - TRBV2 CASSGTYQDTEAFF TGTGCCAGCAGCGGGACCTACCAGGACACTGAAGCTTTCTTT
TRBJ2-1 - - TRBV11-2 CASSPRLLDNEQFF TGTGCCAGCAGTCCAAGGCTTCTCGACAATGAGCAGTTCTTC
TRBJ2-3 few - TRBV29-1 CSVEGGGRTDTQYF TGCAGCGTTGAAGGTGGGGGGCGGACAGATACGCAGTATTTT
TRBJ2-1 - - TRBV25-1 CASSESPPNEQFF TGTGCCAGCAGTGAATCCCCGCCCAATGAGCAGTTCTTC
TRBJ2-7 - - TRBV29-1 CSVPGTIEYEQYF TGCAGCGTCCCCGGGACGATCGAATACGAGCAGTACTTC
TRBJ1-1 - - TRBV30 CAWSVGGGTEAFF TGTGCCTGGAGTGTAGGCGGAGGCACTGAAGCTTTCTTT
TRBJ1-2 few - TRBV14 CASSQVGRREGYTF TGTGCCAGCAGCCAAGTGGGCAGACGAGAGGGCTACACCTTC
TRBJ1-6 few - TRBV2 CASSDMWGGNSPLHF TGTGCCAGCAGTGATATGTGGGGGGGGAATTCACCCCTCCACTTT
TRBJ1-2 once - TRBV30 CAWSTGFGYTF TGTGCCTGGAGTACCGGGTTCGGCTACACCTTC
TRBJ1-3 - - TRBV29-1 CSVEDSGNTIYF TGCAGCGTTGAGGACAGTGGAAACACCATATATTTT
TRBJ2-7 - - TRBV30 CAWSVDLAYEQYF TGTGCCTGGAGTGTGGACCTAGCCTACGAGCAGTACTTC
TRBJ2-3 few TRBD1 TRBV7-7 CASSGDRADTQYF TGTGCCAGCAGCGGGGACAGGGCAGATACGCAGTATTTT
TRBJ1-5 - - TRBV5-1 CASSYDGGNQPQHF TGCGCCAGCAGCTACGACGGGGGCAATCAGCCCCAGCATTTT
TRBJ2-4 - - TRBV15 CATSQTVLAKNIQYF TGTGCCACCAGCCAGACGGTTCTAGCCAAAAACATTCAGTACTTC
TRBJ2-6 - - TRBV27 CASKESGANVLTF TGTGCCAGCAAGGAATCTGGGGCCAACGTCCTGACTTTC
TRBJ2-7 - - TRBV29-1 CSVEGQGRNEQYF TGCAGCGTTGAGGGCCAGGGCAGGAACGAGCAGTACTTC
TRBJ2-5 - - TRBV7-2 CASSLSRSQETQYF TGTGCCAGCAGTTTAAGCCGATCCCAAGAGACCCAGTACTTC
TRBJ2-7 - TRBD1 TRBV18 CASSSGTGTSYEQYF TGTGCCAGCTCATCAGGGACAGGGACCTCCTACGAGCAGTACTTC
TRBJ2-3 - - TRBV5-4 CATSGAGTDTQYF TGTGCCACCTCGGGGGCGGGCACAGATACGCAGTATTTT
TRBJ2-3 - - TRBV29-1 CSVGSGITTDTQYF TGCAGCGTTGGCTCCGGGATCACCACAGATACGCAGTATTTT
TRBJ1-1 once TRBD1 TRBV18 CASSPPGGQGINTEAFF TGTGCCAGCTCACCACCGGGGGGACAGGGGATAAACACTGAAGCTTTCTTT
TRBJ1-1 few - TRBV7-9 CASSSIRDGNTEAFF TGTGCCAGCAGCTCAATCCGGGACGGGAACACTGAAGCTTTCTTT
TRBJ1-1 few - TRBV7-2 CASSYSTNTEAFF TGTGCCAGCTCTTACAGCACGAACACTGAAGCTTTCTTT
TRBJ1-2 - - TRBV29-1 CSVRGPDGYTF TGCAGCGTCCGCGGACCGGATGGCTACACCTTC
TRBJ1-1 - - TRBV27 CASSYLGTTEAFF TGTGCCAGCAGTTACCTTGGGACCACTGAAGCTTTCTTT
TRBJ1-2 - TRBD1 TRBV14 CASSPGQGVDYGYTF TGTGCCAGCAGCCCGGGACAGGGGGTCGACTATGGCTACACCTTC
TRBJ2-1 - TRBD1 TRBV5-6 CASSLGAGGNEQFF TGTGCCAGCAGCTTGGGGGCAGGGGGCAATGAGCAGTTCTTC
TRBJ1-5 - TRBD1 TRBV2 CAVRGSSNQPQHF TGTGCCGTCAGGGGGTCTAGCAATCAGCCCCAGCATTTT
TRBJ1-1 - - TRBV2 CAVGWMNTEAFF TGTGCCGTGGGGTGGATGAACACTGAAGCTTTCTTT
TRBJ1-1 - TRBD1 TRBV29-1 CSVGTGGGTEAFF TGCAGCGTCGGGACAGGGGGCGGCACTGAAGCTTTCTTT
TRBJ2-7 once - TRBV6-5 CASRAGGRSAYEQYF TGTGCCAGCAGGGCCGGAGGGCGCTCGGCCTACGAGCAGTACTTC
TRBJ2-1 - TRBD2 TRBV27 CASSPYPSGGPQDEQFF TGTGCCAGCAGTCCGTACCCTAGCGGGGGGCCGCAGGATGAGCAGTTCTTC
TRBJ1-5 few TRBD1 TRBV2 CASTRTGGNQPQHF TGTGCCAGCACTAGGACAGGGGGTAATCAGCCCCAGCATTTT
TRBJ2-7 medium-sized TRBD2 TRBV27 CASSLVSGATYEQYF TGTGCCAGCAGTTTAGTCAGCGGGGCAACCTACGAGCAGTACTTC
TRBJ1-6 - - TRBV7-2 CASEGRGYNSPLHF TGTGCCAGCGAGGGAAGGGGGTATAATTCACCCCTCCACTTT